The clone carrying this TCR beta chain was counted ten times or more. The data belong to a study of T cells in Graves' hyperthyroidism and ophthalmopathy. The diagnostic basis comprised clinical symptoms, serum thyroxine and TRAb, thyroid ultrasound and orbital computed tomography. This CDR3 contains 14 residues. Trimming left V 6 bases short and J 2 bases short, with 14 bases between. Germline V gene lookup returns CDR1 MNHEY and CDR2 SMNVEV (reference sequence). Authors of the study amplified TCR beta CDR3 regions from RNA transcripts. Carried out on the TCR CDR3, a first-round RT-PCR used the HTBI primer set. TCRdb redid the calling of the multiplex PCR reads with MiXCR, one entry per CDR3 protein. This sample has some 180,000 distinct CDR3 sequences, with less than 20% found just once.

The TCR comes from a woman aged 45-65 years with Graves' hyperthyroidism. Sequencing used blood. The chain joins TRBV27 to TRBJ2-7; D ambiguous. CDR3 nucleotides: TGTGCCAGCAGCCGCGGCCCTGCGACCTACGAGCAGTACTTC. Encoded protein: CASSRGPATYEQYF.